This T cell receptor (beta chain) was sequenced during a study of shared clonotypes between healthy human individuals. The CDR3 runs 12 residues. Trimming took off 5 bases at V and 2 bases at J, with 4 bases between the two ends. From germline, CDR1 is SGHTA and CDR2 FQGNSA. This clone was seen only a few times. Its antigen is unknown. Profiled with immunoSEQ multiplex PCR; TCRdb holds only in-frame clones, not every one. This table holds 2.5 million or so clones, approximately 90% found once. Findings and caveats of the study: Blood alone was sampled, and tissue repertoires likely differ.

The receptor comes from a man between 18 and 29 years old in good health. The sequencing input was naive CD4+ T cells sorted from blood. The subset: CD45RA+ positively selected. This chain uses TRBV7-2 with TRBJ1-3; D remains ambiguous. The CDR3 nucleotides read TGTGCCAGCAGCAGACCTGGAAACACCATATATTTT. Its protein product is CASSRPGNTIYF.